This TCR beta chain was captured in a study of CD8 T cells in ankylosing spondylitis. Study results and limitations: The clones that were linked to disease were reported to be significantly enriched in matched synovial fluid samples from ankylosing spondylitis patients. Disease-linked clones bore a CD8+ phenotype, appearing relatively rarely in peripheral blood.

The ends were cut back, 5 bases at V and 8 bases at J, with 10 bases in the middle. CDR1 is DFQATT and CDR2 is SNEGSKA in the germline V gene (reference sequence). The CDR3 is 11 amino acids. MiXCR was run by TCRdb on the 5' RACE reads, yielding one entry per CDR3 protein. Here the sample spans about 190,000 distinct CDR3 sequences, 10% to 15% being singletons. This clonotype was seen ten or more times. Antigen specificity is unknown. The clonotype comes from a female donor with ankylosing spondylitis or in good health (not recorded which). Input material: blood, either unsorted or a sorted T cell fraction (not recorded which). The V call is TRBV20-1, the J call TRBJ2-1; D gene uncertain. CDR3 residues: CSALFVHEQFF. CDR3 DNA: TGCAGTGCTTTATTCGTCCATGAGCAGTTCTTC.